These 27 T cell receptor beta chains came from one sample sequenced in a study of OX40 agonist ivuxolimab in advanced cancers. Clones were sequenced by immunoSEQ multiplex PCR, and TCRdb holds only the in-frame ones, with some missing. The table lists about 96,000 clones, 90% of them singletons. The source material was CD4+ or CD8+ T cells sorted from blood, sampled in a trial of the OX40 agonist ivuxolimab. Every receptor here comes from an adult with an advanced solid tumor such as melanoma, head and neck, liver or kidney cancer.

The rearrangement joins TRBV5-1 to TRBJ2-5; D is undetermined. Trimming removed 0 bases at V and 0 bases at J, with 9 bases between. The length of the CDR3 is 15 residues. CDR1 and CDR2 (germline): SGHRS, YFSETQ. DNA for the CDR3: TGCGCCAGCAGCTTGGAAGGACGCCACCAAGAGACCCAGTACTTC. It yields the protein CASSLEGRHQETQYF.

The chain has TRBV6-5 and TRBJ2-7; D is perhaps TRBD1 (6 bases). Germline V gene data show CDR1 as MNHEY and CDR2 as SVGAGI. This CDR3 contains 15 residues. The V end was cut by 6 bases, the J end by 0 bases, with 15 bases between. The CDR3 nucleotides read TGTGCCAGCAGAAGCGACAGGATTTCCTCCTACGAGCAGTACTTC. Its protein is CASRSDRISSYEQYF.

This chain uses TRBV5-4 with TRBJ1-4, with D tentatively TRBD1 (5 bases). The V end lost 3 bases, the J end lost 0 bases, and 9 bases lay between the germline ends. Germline-derived CDR1 and CDR2 are SGHNT and YYREEE (reference sequence). This CDR3 comprises 15 residues. The CDR3 sequence is CASSSGTATNEKLFF. DNA of the CDR3: TGTGCCAGCAGCTCAGGGACTGCAACTAATGAAAAACTGTTTTTT. The variable domain in full, completed from reference TRBV5-4 and TRBJ1-4, reads ETGVTQSPTHLIKTRGQQVTLRCSSQSGHNTVSWYQQALGQGPQFIFQYYREEENGRGNFPPRFSGLQFPNYSSELNVNALELDDSALYLCASSSGTATNEKLFFGSGTQLSVL.

This chain joins TRBV19 and TRBJ1-1; D call uncertain. The V end lost 1 base, the J end lost 4 bases, and 10 bases lay between the germline ends. CDR1 is LNHDA and CDR2 is SQIVND in the germline V gene (reference sequence). The CDR3 is 14 amino acids. CDR3 DNA: TGTGCCAGTAGTATAGGCCCCTCGGGCACTGAAGCTTTCTTT. This translates into CASSIGPSGTEAFF.

J is TRBJ2-5 and V is TRBV5-4; TRBD1 is a possible D gene (6 bases). Germline V gene sequence: CDR1 SGHNT, CDR2 YYREEE (reference sequence). The CDR3 is made up of 14 amino acids. V lost 2 bases, J lost 2 bases, and 10 bases lay in between. The CDR3 loop is CASSFLQGQETQYF. The CDR3 region has the DNA TGTGCCAGCAGCTTTCTCCAGGGGCAAGAGACCCAGTACTTC.

This chain joins TRBV7-9 and TRBJ1-1; TRBD1 matches at 10 bases. V shed 5 bases and J 4 bases; nucleotides not matched to a gene: 10. The CDR3 is 16 residues long. Per germline, CDR1 SEHNR and CDR2 FQNEAQ (reference sequence). In nucleotides, the CDR3 is TGTGCCAGCAGCCCCACGGACAGGGGGGTTAGCACTGAAGCTTTCTTT. Protein: CASSPTDRGVSTEAFF. Drawing the rest from reference TRBV7-9 and TRBJ1-1, the complete variable domain is DTGVSQNPRHKITKRGQNVTFRCDPISEHNRLYWYRQTLGQGPEFLTYFQNEAQLEKSRLLSDRFSAERPKGSFSTLEIQRTEQGDSAMYLCASSPTDRGVSTEAFFGQGTRLTVV.

The gene calls are TRBV10-1 and TRBJ1-2; D ambiguous. Trimming shortened V by 6 bases and J by 5 bases, and 16 bases separated the two germline ends. This CDR3 has 14 residues. CDR1 is WNHNN, CDR2 SYGVQD, per germline (reference sequence). CDR3 region: CASRRTLSWYGYTF. CDR3 DNA: TGCGCCAGCAGGAGGACTCTATCATGGTATGGCTACACCTTC.

This chain connects TRBV4-1 to TRBJ1-5; TRBD1 is a possible D gene (5 bases). V dropped 1 base and J dropped 2 bases, with 9 bases sitting between them. The germline gives CDR1 MGHRA, CDR2 YSYEKL. The CDR3 consists of 15 residues. This chain's CDR3 is CASSQVGGGNQPQHF. The CDR3 nucleotides are TGCGCCAGCAGCCAAGTTGGGGGGGGCAATCAGCCCCAGCATTTT.

This chain connects TRBV18 to TRBJ1-3; D uncertain. Deletions cut 3 bases from V and 1 base from J, with 7 bases between. This CDR3 is 14 amino acids long. Germline CDR1 is KGHSH and CDR2 is LQKENI. This CDR3 is CASSPQGSGNTIYF. The DNA of the CDR3 is TGTGCCAGCTCACCCCAAGGGTCTGGAAACACCATATATTTT.

The CDR3 DNA is TGTGCCAGCAGGTTAGCGGGAGTAACCTACAATGAGCAGTTCTTC. It codes for CASRLAGVTYNEQFF. The chain links TRBV6-6 to TRBJ2-1, with 9 nucleotides matching TRBD2. The J segment lost 2 bases and the V segment lost 6 bases, leaving 5 bases of the junction unmatched. The germline CDR1 and CDR2 sequences are MNHNY and SVGAGI (reference sequence). This CDR3 has 15 amino acids.

The V and J genes are TRBV7-2 and TRBJ2-5; no firm D call. This CDR3 has 13 residues. Germline V CDR1 and CDR2: SGHTA, FQGNSA. Trimming shortened V by 7 bases and J by 5 bases, and 14 bases separated the two germline ends. The CDR3 loop reads CASTEQVGETQYF. In DNA, the CDR3 is TGTGCCAGCACCGAGCAGGTGGGCGAGACCCAGTACTTC.

This clone has a handful of counts. CDR3 amino acids: CASSILVGGKGRGNQPQHF. The CDR3, as DNA: TGTGCCAGTAGTATCCTTGTCGGAGGGAAGGGAAGGGGCAATCAGCCCCAGCATTTT. The V gene is TRBV19, the J gene TRBJ1-5, with D uncertain. Germline V gene sequence: CDR1 LNHDA, CDR2 SQIVND (reference sequence). The CDR3 consists of 19 residues. V gave up 3 bases and J gave up 2 bases, with 23 bases separating them.

V gene TRBV21-1 combines with J gene TRBJ2-5; the DNA was not used to check the table's D call, TRBD1. TRBV21-1 is a pseudogene segment. The CDR3 runs 15 residues. The CDR3 bases are TGTGCCAGCGTCTTCGGGACAGTCTTTTCGGAGACCCAGTACTTC. It encodes CASVFGTVFSETQYF.

V is TRBV11-2 and J is TRBJ1-2; D not resolved. V dropped 0 bases and J dropped 7 bases, with 15 bases sitting between them. The length of the CDR3 is 15 residues. The germline V gene has CDR1 SGHAT and CDR2 FQNNGV. CDR3: CASSLEVQAPSGYTF. Written as DNA, the CDR3 is TGTGCCAGCAGCTTAGAGGTTCAGGCCCCCTCTGGCTACACCTTC. Complete variable domain (other parts from reference TRBV11-2 and TRBJ1-2): EAGVAQSPRYKIIEKRQSVAFWCNPISGHATLYWYQQILGQGPKLLIQFQNNGVVDDSQLPKDRFSAERLKGVDSTLKIQPAKLEDSAVYLCASSLEVQAPSGYTFGSGTRLTVV.

The chain links TRBV6-1 to TRBJ2-3; 13 bases map to TRBD2. Germline V gives CDR1 MNHNS, CDR2 SASEGT. The CDR3 runs 14 residues. Trimming at V came to 11 bases and at J to 4 bases, leaving 6 bases not matched to a gene. In DNA, the CDR3 is TGTGCCGCTGGACTAGCGGGAGAGTCAGATACGCAGTATTTT. Its protein product is CAAGLAGESDTQYF.

This chain links TRBV4-2 with TRBJ2-3; D remains unclear. Looked up from germline, CDR1 is LGHNA and CDR2 is YNFKEQ. V was pared by 0 bases and J by 4 bases, with 14 bases between. There are 16 residues in the CDR3. DNA for the CDR3: TGTGCCAGCAGCCAAGAATCCTATCTCGGCCCAGATACGCAGTATTTT. Protein product: CASSQESYLGPDTQYF.

Turning to this clone: A read error may account for a junction end that differs from germline. The rearrangement uses TRBV7-7 and TRBJ2-5; D may be TRBD1 or TRBD2 (5 bases each). The germline gives CDR1 SSHAT, CDR2 FNYEAQ (reference sequence). The CDR3 runs to 12 residues. The CDR3 protein is CASSSEGETQYF. DNA of the CDR3: TGTGCTAGCAGCTCAGAGGGGGAGACCCAGTACTTC.

The rearrangement uses TRBV5-4 and TRBJ2-2, with 13 bases lining up with TRBD2. This CDR3 comprises 16 residues. Germline assignment: CDR1 SGHNT and CDR2 YYREEE (reference sequence). After removal of 4 bases from V and 2 bases from J, the junction contained 2 bases not matched to a gene. The CDR3 bases are TGTGCCAGCAGCCGACTAGCGGGAGGTAACACCGGGGAGCTGTTTTTT. Protein: CASSRLAGGNTGELFF.

The chain couples TRBV19 to TRBJ1-2; 10 positions agree with TRBD1. The trim removed 6 bases at V and 4 bases at J, leaving 8 bases unmatched. The CDR3 consists of 15 residues. CDR1 and CDR2 (germline): LNHDA, SQIVND (reference sequence). CDR3 residues: CASSQDRGRGYGYTF. In DNA form, the CDR3 reads TGTGCCAGTAGCCAAGACAGGGGGCGCGGCTATGGCTACACCTTC.

This chain uses TRBV7-9 with TRBJ2-3; perhaps TRBD1 as D (6 bases). The germline gives CDR1 SEHNR, CDR2 FQNEAQ (reference sequence). The CDR3 length is 18 residues. Trimming cost V 5 bases and J 0 bases, with 21 bases left between them. CDR3 protein: CASSPRQARWTSTDTQYF. The CDR3 coding sequence is TGTGCCAGCAGCCCCCGACAGGCGAGGTGGACTAGCACAGATACGCAGTATTTT. Full variable domain (remainder filled in from reference TRBV7-9 and TRBJ2-3): DTGVSQNPRHKITKRGQNVTFRCDPISEHNRLYWYRQTLGQGPEFLTYFQNEAQLEKSRLLSDRFSAERPKGSFSTLEIQRTEQGDSAMYLCASSPRQARWTSTDTQYFGPGTRLTVL.

The chain uses TRBV4-2 and TRBJ2-2; TRBD2 matches 7 bases. CDR1 is LGHNA, CDR2 YNFKEQ, per germline. The J segment lost 5 bases and the V segment lost 1 base, leaving 7 bases of the junction unmatched. This CDR3 has 16 amino acids. The DNA of the CDR3 is TGTGCCAGCAGCCAAGGGTCGGGAGGACGGACCGGGGAGCTGTTTTTT. Protein product: CASSQGSGGRTGELFF.

The rearrangement joins TRBV28 to TRBJ2-5; D is undetermined. Germline V gives CDR1 MDHEN, CDR2 SYDVKM. Between the trimmed V and J ends, which lost 6 bases and 1 base, there was a span of 9 bases. This CDR3 comprises 13 residues. The CDR3 DNA reads TGTGCCAGCAGGGGTCAGTTCCAAGAGACCCAGTACTTC. It encodes CASRGQFQETQYF.

V usage is TRBV11-2 and J usage is TRBJ2-7; tentative D call: TRBD2 (5 bases). CDR3 length: 11 residues. The ends were cut back, 0 bases at V and 12 bases at J, with 9 bases in the middle. The germline gives CDR1 SGHAT, CDR2 FQNNGV. The CDR3 coding sequence is TGTGCCAGCAGCTTAGAGAGGGAGTCGTACTTC. Its translation: CASSLERESYF.

The chain has TRBV30 and TRBJ1-4; D possibly corresponds to TRBD1 (5 bases). CDR1 GTSNPN and CDR2 SVGIG come from the germline V gene (reference sequence). This CDR3 has 17 residues. Trimming shortened V by 0 bases and J by 8 bases, and 22 bases separated the two germline ends. The CDR3 sequence is CAWSVGSFGTDGEKLFF. The CDR3 coding sequence is TGTGCCTGGAGTGTAGGGTCCTTTGGGACCGACGGGGAAAAACTGTTTTTT.

The CDR3 protein is CASSSPGTSLYEQYF. CDR3 sequence (DNA): TGTGCCAGCAGTTCTCCCGGGACTAGCCTCTACGAGCAGTACTTC. The rearrangement uses TRBV27 and TRBJ2-7; TRBD2 matches at 9 bases. With 4 bases clipped from V and 3 bases from J, the junction kept 7 bases outside the gene matches. Germline-derived CDR1 and CDR2 are MNHEY and SMNVEV (reference sequence). This CDR3 is 15 amino acids long.

This chain links TRBV9 with TRBJ1-1; the match to TRBD1 covers 9 bases. CDR1 and CDR2 (germline): SGDLS, YYNGEE. The CDR3 contains 13 residues. The junction had 3 bases not matched to a gene; V was cut back by 5 bases and J by 4 bases. The CDR3 sequence: CASSEGQGTEAFF. In DNA, the CDR3 is TGTGCCAGCAGTGAGGGACAGGGCACTGAAGCTTTCTTT.

V and J are TRBV19 and TRBJ2-2; no clear D gene. From germline, CDR1 is LNHDA and CDR2 SQIVND (reference sequence). Trimming cost V 4 bases and J 1 base, with 19 bases left between them. The CDR3 is 18 amino acids. The CDR3 DNA reads TGTGCCAGTAGTACCGGCGGTCTGTTGGACGGGAACACCGGGGAGCTGTTTTTT. Amino acids: CASSTGGLLDGNTGELFF.